Listed here are 2 T cell receptor beta chains from one sample, sequenced in a study of chemoradiotherapy in HPV16-positive cancers. Here immunoSEQ multiplex PCR was the method, and the copy in TCRdb shows in-frame clones only, minus some. The top ten clones hold roughly 17% of a sample with roughly 23,000 clones, roughly 92% of them seen once. Specimen: blood, collected from a patient who underwent chemoradiotherapy. The receptors were sampled from a human donor with HPV-associated anogenital cancer.

The genes are TRBV25-1 and TRBJ2-7; 10 bases line up with TRBD2. V trimming: 5 bases; J trimming: 3 bases; junction bases outside the gene matches: 1. This CDR3 comprises 13 residues. CDR1 and CDR2 (germline): MGHDK, SYGVNS. The CDR3 DNA reads as TGTGCCAGCAGTTTAGCGGGAGGCTACGAGCAGTACTTC. Residues: CASSLAGGYEQYF.

This clone was counted only a few times. The chain uses TRBV4-1 and TRBJ2-5; a possible D gene is TRBD2 (5 bases). Trimming took off 1 base at V and 1 base at J, with 10 bases between the two ends. CDR3 size: 15 residues. Germline V gives CDR1 MGHRA, CDR2 YSYEKL. CDR3 sequence (DNA): TGCGCCAGCAGCCAAGTCGGTAGCGCCCAAGAGACCCAGTACTTC. Translating it yields CASSQVGSAQETQYF.